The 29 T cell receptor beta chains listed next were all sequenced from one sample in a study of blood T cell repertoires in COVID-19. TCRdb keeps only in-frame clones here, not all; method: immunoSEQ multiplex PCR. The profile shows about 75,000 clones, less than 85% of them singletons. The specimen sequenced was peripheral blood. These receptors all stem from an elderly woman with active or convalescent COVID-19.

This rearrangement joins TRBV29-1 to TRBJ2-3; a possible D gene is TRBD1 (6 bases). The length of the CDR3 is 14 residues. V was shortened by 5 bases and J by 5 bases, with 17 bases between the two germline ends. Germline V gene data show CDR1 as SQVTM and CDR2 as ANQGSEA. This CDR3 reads CSVKQGNVGDTQYF. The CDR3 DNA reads TGCAGCGTTAAACAGGGTAATGTGGGAGATACGCAGTATTTT.

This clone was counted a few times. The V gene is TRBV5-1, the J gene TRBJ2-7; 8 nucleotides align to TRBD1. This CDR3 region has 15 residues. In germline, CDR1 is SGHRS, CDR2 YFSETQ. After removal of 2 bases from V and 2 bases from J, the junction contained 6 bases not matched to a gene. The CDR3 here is CASSFWIQGAYEQYF. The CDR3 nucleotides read TGCGCCAGCAGCTTTTGGATACAGGGGGCCTACGAGCAGTACTTC.

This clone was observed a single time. CDR3 in DNA: TGTGCCAGCAGTCCCGGGACATTGACCTACTCCCTCCACTTT. It is translated as CASSPGTLTYSLHF. V gene TRBV6-2 or TRBV6-3 combines with J gene TRBJ1-6; tentatively, D is TRBD1 (6 bases). V shed 5 bases and J shed 14 bases, with 19 bases lying between them. Germline CDR1 reads MNHEY; CDR2 reads SVGEGT. The CDR3 is made up of 14 amino acids.

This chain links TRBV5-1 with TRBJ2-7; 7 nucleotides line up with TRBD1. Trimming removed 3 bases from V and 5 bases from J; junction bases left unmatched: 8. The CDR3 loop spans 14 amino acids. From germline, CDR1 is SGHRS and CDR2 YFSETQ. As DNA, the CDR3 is TGCGCCAGCAGCTGGGACCCAGACAGGGACGAGCAGTACTTC. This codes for CASSWDPDRDEQYF.

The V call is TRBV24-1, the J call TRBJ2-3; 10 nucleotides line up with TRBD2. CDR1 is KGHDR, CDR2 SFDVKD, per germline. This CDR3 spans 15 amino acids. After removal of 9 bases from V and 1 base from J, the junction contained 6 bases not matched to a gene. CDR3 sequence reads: CATSSGRWGTDTQYF. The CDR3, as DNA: TGTGCCACCTCTAGCGGGAGATGGGGCACAGATACGCAGTATTTT.

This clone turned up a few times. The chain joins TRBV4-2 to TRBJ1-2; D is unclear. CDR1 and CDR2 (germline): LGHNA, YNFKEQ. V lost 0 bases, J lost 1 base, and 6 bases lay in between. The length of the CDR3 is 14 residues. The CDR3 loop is CASSQESVNYGYTF. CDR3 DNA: TGTGCCAGCAGCCAAGAGTCCGTTAACTATGGCTACACCTTC.

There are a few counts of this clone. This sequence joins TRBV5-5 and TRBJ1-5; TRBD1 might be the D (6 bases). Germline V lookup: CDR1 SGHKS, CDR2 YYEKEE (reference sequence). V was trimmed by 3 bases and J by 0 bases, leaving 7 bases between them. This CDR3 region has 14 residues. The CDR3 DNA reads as TGTGCCAGCAGCTGGGGACATAGCAATCAGCCCCAGCATTTT. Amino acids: CASSWGHSNQPQHF.

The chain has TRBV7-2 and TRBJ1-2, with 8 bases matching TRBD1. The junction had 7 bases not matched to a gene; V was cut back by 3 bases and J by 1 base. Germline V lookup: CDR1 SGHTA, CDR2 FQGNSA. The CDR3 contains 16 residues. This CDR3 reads CASSLSGTGVNYGYTF. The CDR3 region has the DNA TGTGCCAGCAGCTTGTCCGGGACAGGCGTTAACTATGGCTACACCTTC. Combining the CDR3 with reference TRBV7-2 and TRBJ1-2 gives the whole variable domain GAGVSQSPSNKVTEKGKDVELRCDPISGHTALYWYRQSLGQGLEFLIYFQGNSAPDKSGLPSDRFSAERTGGSVSTLTIQRTQQEDSAVYLCASSLSGTGVNYGYTFGSGTRLTVV.

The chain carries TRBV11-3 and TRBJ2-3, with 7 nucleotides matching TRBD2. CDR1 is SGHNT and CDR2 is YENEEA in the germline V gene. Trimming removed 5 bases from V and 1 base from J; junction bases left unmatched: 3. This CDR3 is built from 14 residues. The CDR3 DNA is TGTGCCAGCAGCCCAACTAGCGGCACAGATACGCAGTATTTT. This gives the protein CASSPTSGTDTQYF.

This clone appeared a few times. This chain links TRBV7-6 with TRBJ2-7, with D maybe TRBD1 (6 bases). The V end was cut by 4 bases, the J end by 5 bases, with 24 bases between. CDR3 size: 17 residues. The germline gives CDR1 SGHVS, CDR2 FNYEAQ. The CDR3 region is CASSSALTGPAGHEQYF. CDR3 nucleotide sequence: TGTGCCAGCAGCTCAGCCCTTACAGGGCCTGCTGGCCACGAGCAGTACTTC.

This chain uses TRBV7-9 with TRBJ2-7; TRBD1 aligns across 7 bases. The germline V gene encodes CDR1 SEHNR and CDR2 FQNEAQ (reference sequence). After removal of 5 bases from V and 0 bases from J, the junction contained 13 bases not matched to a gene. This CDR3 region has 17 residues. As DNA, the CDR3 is TGTGCCAGCAGCCAAACCAAGACAGGGCCCATCTCCTACGAGCAGTACTTC. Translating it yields CASSQTKTGPISYEQYF.

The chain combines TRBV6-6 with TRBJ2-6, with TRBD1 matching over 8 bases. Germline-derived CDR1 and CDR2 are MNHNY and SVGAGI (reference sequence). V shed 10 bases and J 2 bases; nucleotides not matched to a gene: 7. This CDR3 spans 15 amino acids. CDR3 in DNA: TGTGCCACCAAAGACAGGGGCGCTGGGGCCAACGTCCTGACTTTC. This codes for CATKDRGAGANVLTF.

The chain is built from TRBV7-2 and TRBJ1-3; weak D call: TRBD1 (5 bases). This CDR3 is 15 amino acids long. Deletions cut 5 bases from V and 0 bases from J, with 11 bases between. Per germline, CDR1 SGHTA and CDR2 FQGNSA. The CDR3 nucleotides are TGTGCCAGCAGCCTCAGGGAGGGCTCTGGAAACACCATATATTTT. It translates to CASSLREGSGNTIYF.

This CDR3 reads CASTPERETGTRNNEQFF. The CDR3, as DNA: TGTGCCAGTACCCCCGAGAGGGAAACCGGGACTAGAAACAATGAGCAGTTCTTC. The gene calls are TRBV19 and TRBJ2-1; 8 positions agree with TRBD2. In germline, CDR1 is LNHDA, CDR2 SQIVND (reference sequence). This CDR3 contains 18 residues. The V segment lost 7 bases and the J segment 5 bases; nucleotides outside the gene matches: 19. Together with reference TRBV19 and TRBJ2-1, the CDR3 gives the full variable domain: DGGITQSPKYLFRKEGQNVTLSCEQNLNHDAMYWYRQDPGQGLRLIYYSQIVNDFQKGDIAEGYSVSREKKESFPLTVTSAQKNPTAFYLCASTPERETGTRNNEQFFGPGTRLTVL.

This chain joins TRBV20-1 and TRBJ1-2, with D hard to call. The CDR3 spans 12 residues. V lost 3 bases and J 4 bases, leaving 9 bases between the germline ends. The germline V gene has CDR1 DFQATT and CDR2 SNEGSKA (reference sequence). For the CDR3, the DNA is TGCAGTGCTAGTTCGGTTCCCTATGGCTACACCTTC. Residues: CSASSVPYGYTF.

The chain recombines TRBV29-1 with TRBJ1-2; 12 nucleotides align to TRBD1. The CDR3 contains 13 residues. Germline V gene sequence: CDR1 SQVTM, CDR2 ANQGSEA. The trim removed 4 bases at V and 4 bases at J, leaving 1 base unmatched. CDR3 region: CSVGGQGAYGYTF. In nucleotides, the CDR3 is TGCAGCGTTGGGGGACAGGGGGCCTATGGCTACACCTTC.

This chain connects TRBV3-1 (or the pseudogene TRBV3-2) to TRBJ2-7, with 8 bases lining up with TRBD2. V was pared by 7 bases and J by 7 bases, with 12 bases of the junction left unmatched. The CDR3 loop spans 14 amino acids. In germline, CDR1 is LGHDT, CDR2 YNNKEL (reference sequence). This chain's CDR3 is CASTTTGGHGEQYF. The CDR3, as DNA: TGTGCCAGCACGACCACGGGAGGGCACGGAGAGCAGTACTTC.

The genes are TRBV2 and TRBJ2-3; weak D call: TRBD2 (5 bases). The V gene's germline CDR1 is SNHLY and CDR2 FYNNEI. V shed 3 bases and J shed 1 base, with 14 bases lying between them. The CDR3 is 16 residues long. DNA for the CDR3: TGTGCCAGCAGTGACCCCGGACTCGGCCGCACAGATACGCAGTATTTT. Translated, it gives CASSDPGLGRTDTQYF.

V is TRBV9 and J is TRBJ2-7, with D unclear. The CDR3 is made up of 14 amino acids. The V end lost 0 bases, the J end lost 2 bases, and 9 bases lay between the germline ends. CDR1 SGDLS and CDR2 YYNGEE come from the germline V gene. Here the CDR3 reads CASSVEQTPYEQYF. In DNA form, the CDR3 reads TGTGCCAGCAGCGTAGAACAGACACCCTACGAGCAGTACTTC.

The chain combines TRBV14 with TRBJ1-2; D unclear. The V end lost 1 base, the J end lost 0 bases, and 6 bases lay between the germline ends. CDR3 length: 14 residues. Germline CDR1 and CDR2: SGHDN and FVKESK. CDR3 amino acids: CASSQASSNYGYTF. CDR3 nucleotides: TGTGCCAGCAGCCAAGCTTCCTCTAACTATGGCTACACCTTC.

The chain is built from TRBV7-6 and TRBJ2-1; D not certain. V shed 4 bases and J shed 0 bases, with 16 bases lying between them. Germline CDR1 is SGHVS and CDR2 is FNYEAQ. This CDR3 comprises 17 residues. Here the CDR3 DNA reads TGTGCCAGCAGCTCTGGGCACTCCCCGAGCTCCTACAATGAGCAGTTCTTC. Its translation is CASSSGHSPSSYNEQFF. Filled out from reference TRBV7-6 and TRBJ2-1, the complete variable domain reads GAGVSQSPRYKVTKRGQDVALRCDPISGHVSLYWYRQALGQGPEFLTYFNYEAQQDKSGLPNDRFSAERPEGSISTLTIQRTEQRDSAMYRCASSSGHSPSSYNEQFFGPGTRLTVL.

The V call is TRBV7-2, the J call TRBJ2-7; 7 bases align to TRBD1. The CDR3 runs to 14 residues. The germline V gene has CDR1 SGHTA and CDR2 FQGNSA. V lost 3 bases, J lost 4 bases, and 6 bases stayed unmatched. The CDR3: CASSFVQGTYEQYF. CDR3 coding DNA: TGTGCCAGCAGCTTCGTACAGGGGACGTACGAGCAGTACTTC.

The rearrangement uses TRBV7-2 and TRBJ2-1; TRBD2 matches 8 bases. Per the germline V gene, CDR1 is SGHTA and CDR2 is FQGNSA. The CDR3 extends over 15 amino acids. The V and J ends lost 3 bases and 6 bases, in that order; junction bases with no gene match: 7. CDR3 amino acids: CASSFSGRVPNEQFF. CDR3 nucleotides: TGTGCCAGCAGCTTCAGCGGGAGAGTGCCCAATGAGCAGTTCTTC.

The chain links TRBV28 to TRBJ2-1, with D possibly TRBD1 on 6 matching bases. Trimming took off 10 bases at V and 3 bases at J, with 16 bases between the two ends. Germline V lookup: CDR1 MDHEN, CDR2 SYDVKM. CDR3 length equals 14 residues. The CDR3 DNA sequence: TGTGCCACCAAGGGTAGGGGGTTCTACAATGAGCAGTTCTTC. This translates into CATKGRGFYNEQFF. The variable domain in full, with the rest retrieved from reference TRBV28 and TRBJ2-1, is DVKVTQSSRYLVKRTGEKVFLECVQDMDHENMFWYRQDPGLGLRLIYFSYDVKMKEKGDIPEGYSVSREKKERFSLILESASTNQTSMYLCATKGRGFYNEQFFGPGTRLTVL.

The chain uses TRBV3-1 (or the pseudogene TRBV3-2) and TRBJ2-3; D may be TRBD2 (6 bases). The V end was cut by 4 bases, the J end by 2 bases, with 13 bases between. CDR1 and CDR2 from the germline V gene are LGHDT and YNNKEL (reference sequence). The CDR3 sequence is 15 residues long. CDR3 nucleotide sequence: TGTGCCAGCAGCCGTTCGGGAGCCCTCACAGATACGCAGTATTTT. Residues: CASSRSGALTDTQYF.

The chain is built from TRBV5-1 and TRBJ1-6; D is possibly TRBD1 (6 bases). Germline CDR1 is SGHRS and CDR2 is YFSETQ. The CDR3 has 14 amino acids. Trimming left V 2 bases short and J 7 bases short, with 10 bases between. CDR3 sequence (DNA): TGCGCCAGCAGCTTTTCGGACAGAAATTCACCCCTCCACTTT. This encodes CASSFSDRNSPLHF.

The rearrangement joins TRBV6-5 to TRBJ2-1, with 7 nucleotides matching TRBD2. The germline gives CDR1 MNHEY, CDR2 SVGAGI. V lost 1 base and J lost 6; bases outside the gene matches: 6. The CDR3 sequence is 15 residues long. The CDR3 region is CASSYFAGVVNEQFF. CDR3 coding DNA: TGTGCCAGCAGTTACTTTGCGGGAGTTGTCAATGAGCAGTTCTTC.

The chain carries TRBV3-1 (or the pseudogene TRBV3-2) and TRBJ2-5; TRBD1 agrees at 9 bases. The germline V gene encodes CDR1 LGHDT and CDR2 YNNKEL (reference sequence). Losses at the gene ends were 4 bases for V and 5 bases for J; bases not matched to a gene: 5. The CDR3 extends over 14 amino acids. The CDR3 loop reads CASSPRTGVETQYF. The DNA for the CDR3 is TGTGCCAGCAGCCCCCGGACAGGGGTCGAGACCCAGTACTTC.

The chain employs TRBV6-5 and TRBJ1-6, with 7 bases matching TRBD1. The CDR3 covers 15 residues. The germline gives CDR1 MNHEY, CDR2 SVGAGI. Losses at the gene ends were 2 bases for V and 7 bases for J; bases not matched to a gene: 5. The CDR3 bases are TGTGCCAGCAGTTACACTAGGGGACAGAATTCACCCCTCCACTTT. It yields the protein CASSYTRGQNSPLHF.